The 4 T cell receptor beta chains in this list originate from one sample, sequenced in a study of OX40 agonist ivuxolimab in advanced cancers. The protocol was immunoSEQ multiplex PCR, while the TCRdb copy is restricted to in-frame clones and leaves out a portion. In the table there are about 54,000 clones, approximately 93% of which are singletons. Sequenced here: CD4+ or CD8+ T cells sorted from blood, sampled in a trial of the OX40 agonist ivuxolimab. These receptors all come from an adult with an advanced solid tumor such as melanoma, head and neck, liver or kidney cancer.

This rearrangement joins TRBV5-4 to TRBJ1-1, with 12 bases lining up with TRBD1. The CDR3 extends over 14 amino acids. After removal of 4 bases from V and 4 bases from J, the junction contained 2 bases not matched to a gene. The V gene's germline CDR1 is SGHNT and CDR2 YYREEE (reference sequence). The DNA of the CDR3 is TGTGCCAGCAGCCGGGGACAGGGGGCCACTGAAGCTTTCTTT. Translation gives CASSRGQGATEAFF.

The gene calls are TRBV28 and TRBJ2-1; tentative D call: TRBD1 (6 bases). CDR3 length: 14 amino acids. CDR1 is MDHEN and CDR2 is SYDVKM in the germline V gene. V lost 3 bases, J lost 11 bases, and 17 bases lay in between. The DNA for the CDR3 is TGTGCCAGCAGTTTGGGGGCCAGGTTGGAACAGCAGTTCTTC. It is translated as CASSLGARLEQQFF.

The V gene is TRBV6-1, the J gene TRBJ1-3; possibly TRBD1 for D (6 bases). The CDR3 is 14 residues long. The ends were cut back, 4 bases at V and 5 bases at J, with 12 bases in the middle. The germline V gene has CDR1 MNHNS and CDR2 SASEGT. The DNA of the CDR3 is TGTGCCAGCAGTGCGACAGGTCGCAGAAACACCATATATTTT. This sequence encodes CASSATGRRNTIYF.

The V call is TRBV2, the J call TRBJ1-6; tentatively, D is TRBD1 (5 bases). The length of the CDR3 is 18 residues. CDR1 and CDR2 (germline): SNHLY, FYNNEI. V gave up 6 bases and J gave up 0 bases, with 18 bases separating them. CDR3 residues: CASRRQHGASSYNSPLHF. CDR3 DNA sequence: TGTGCCAGCAGGAGACAACACGGGGCGAGCTCCTATAATTCACCCCTCCACTTT.